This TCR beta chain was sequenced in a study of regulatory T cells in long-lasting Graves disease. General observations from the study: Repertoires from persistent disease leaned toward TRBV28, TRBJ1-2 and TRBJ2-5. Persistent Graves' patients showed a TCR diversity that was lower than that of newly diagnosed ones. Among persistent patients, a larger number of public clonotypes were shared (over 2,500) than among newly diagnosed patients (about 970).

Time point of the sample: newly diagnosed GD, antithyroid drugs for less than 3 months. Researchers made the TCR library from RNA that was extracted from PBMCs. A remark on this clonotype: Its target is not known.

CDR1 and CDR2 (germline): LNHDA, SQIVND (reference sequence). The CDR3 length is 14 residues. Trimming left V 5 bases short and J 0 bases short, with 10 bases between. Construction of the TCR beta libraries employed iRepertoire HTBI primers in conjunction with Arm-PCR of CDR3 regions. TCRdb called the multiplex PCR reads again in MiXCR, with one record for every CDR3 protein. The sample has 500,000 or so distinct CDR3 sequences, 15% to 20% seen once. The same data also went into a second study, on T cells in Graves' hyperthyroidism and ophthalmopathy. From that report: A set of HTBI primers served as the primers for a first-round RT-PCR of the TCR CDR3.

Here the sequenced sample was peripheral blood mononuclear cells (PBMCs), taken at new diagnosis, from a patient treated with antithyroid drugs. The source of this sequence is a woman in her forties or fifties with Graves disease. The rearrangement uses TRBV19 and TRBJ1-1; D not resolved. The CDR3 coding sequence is TGTGCCAGTAGTCCGGATCTCATGAACACTGAAGCTTTCTTT. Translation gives CASSPDLMNTEAFF.